These 17 T cell receptor beta chains were all obtained from the same sample, sequenced in a study of spatial heterogeneity in lung cancer. Study outcomes and limitations: Higher tumor mutation counts went along with higher counts of expanded intratumoral alpha and beta TCRs.

TCRdb itself ran the 5' RACE reads through MiXCR, one entry per CDR3 protein. The sample yields about 20,000 distinct CDR3 sequences, 5% to 7% seen once. The time point is: sample taken at primary tumor resection. These receptors lack a known antigen. Source: lung tumor tissue, taken at surgery. The receptors were sampled from a female donor with early-stage non-small cell lung cancer.

Points on this clonotype: Here the CDR3 omits its conserved ending phenylalanine or tryptophan, so a read error is the likely source. The CDR3 coding sequence is TGTGCCAGCAGCCCACGGCCAGGGGCCGTGCAGTTCCTC. Protein sequence: CASSPRPGAVQFL. J is TRBJ2-1 and V is TRBV9; tentatively, D is TRBD1 (6 bases). The V and J ends lost 4 bases and 12 bases respectively, with 17 bases between them. CDR1 is SGDLS and CDR2 is YYNGEE in the germline V gene. The CDR3 covers 13 residues.

This clonotype was seen ten or more times. V is TRBV6-1 and J is TRBJ1-1; a possible D gene is TRBD1 (6 bases). The CDR3 loop spans 20 amino acids. Germline V gene data show CDR1 as MNHNS and CDR2 as SASEGT. V was trimmed by 0 bases and J by 3 bases, leaving 26 bases between them. The CDR3 loop is CASSEAGLFTGSGWDTEAFF. DNA for the CDR3: TGTGCCAGCAGTGAAGCCGGCCTTTTCACAGGGTCGGGCTGGGACACTGAAGCTTTCTTT.

The chain carries TRBV7-6 and TRBJ2-7, with D tentatively TRBD1 or TRBD2 (6 bases each). Germline V gene lookup returns CDR1 SGHVS and CDR2 FNYEAQ. Trimming cost V 5 bases and J 4 bases, with 12 bases left between them. The CDR3 length is 13 residues. The CDR3 sequence: CASSAGQQYEQYF. The DNA for the CDR3 is TGTGCCAGCAGCGCGGGACAACAATACGAGCAGTACTTC.

This clonotype was counted only a few times. This chain uses TRBV19 with TRBJ2-2; D may be TRBD2 (6 bases). The CDR3 spans 15 residues. Looked up from germline, CDR1 is LNHDA and CDR2 is SQIVND (reference sequence). Trimming shortened V by 6 bases and J by 0 bases, and 11 bases separated the two germline ends. CDR3 amino acids: CASRGGTANTGELFF. CDR3 nucleotide sequence: TGTGCCAGTAGGGGCGGGACCGCGAACACCGGGGAGCTGTTTTTT.

This clonotype was detected many times. The CDR3 here is CASSLRPDNYGYTF. The CDR3 DNA is TGTGCCAGCAGCTTGAGGCCGGACAACTATGGCTACACCTTC. The chain is built from TRBV5-6 and TRBJ1-2; D is unresolved. Germline CDR1 is SGHDT and CDR2 is YYEEEE. V was trimmed by 1 base and J by 2 bases, leaving 9 bases between them. This CDR3 contains 14 residues.

In this sample, this clonotype turned up many times. The chain recombines TRBV27 with TRBJ2-2, with D unclear. The V end was cut by 10 bases, the J end by 4 bases, with 10 bases between. The germline gives CDR1 MNHEY, CDR2 SMNVEV (reference sequence). The CDR3 runs 12 residues. The CDR3 region has the DNA TGTGCCATCCGCAGGAGCACCGGGGAGCTGTTTTTT. It encodes CAIRRSTGELFF.

This clonotype has ten or more counts. The V and J genes are TRBV5-6 and TRBJ1-2, with a possible D match to TRBD1 (6 bases). Germline lookup yields CDR1 SGHDT and CDR2 YYEEEE. The CDR3 runs to 15 residues. Trimming cost V 1 base and J 8 bases, with 18 bases left between them. CDR3 DNA: TGTGCCAGCAGCTTGAATGGGGGGCCTACAGAGGGCTACACCTTC. Its translation: CASSLNGGPTEGYTF.

This clonotype was recorded at least ten times. The chain employs TRBV12-3 or TRBV12-4 and TRBJ2-3; tentatively, D is TRBD2 (6 bases). CDR3 length: 18 amino acids. V was clipped by 6 bases and J by 0 bases, with 22 bases between them. The CDR3 reads CASSLSGKTGTSTDTQYF. In DNA form, the CDR3 reads TGTGCCAGCAGCCTCTCCGGAAAAACCGGGACTAGCACAGATACGCAGTATTTT.

This clonotype was detected many times. The genes are TRBV7-2 and TRBJ2-7, with D possibly being TRBD2 (6 bases). The germline CDR1 and CDR2 sequences are SGHTA and FQGNSA. V was trimmed by 6 bases and J by 4 bases, leaving 16 bases between them. This CDR3 is built from 14 residues. The CDR3 reads CASRDGRDLYEQYF. As DNA, the CDR3 is TGTGCCAGCAGAGACGGGCGGGACCTTTACGAGCAGTACTTC.

This chain joins TRBV6-6 and TRBJ1-5, with no clear D. V gave up 5 bases and J gave up 4 bases, with 9 bases separating them. Germline CDR1 reads MNHNY; CDR2 reads SVGAGI (reference sequence). The CDR3 covers 13 residues. CDR3 amino acids: CASSRQLNQPQHF. The DNA of the CDR3 is TGTGCCAGCAGTCGGCAGTTAAATCAGCCCCAGCATTTT.

This clonotype was picked up a small number of times. The CDR3 sequence: CASSAPGTGLRGYTF. The CDR3 bases are TGTGCCAGCAGTGCCCCAGGTACAGGGCTGAGGGGCTACACCTTC. The gene calls are TRBV25-1 and TRBJ1-2; the D gene is possibly TRBD1 (6 bases). The CDR3 contains 15 residues. Per germline, CDR1 MGHDK and CDR2 SYGVNS. V was trimmed by 4 bases and J by 8 bases, leaving 20 bases between them.

Here the CDR3 DNA reads TGTGCCAGCAGCTTAGGGGTTAGCCGCCTCTACAATGAGCAGTTCTTC. Amino acids: CASSLGVSRLYNEQFF. The V gene is TRBV7-2, the J gene TRBJ2-1, with D hard to call. The V and J ends lost 1 base and 3 bases respectively, with 13 bases between them. CDR3 length: 16 amino acids. The V gene's germline CDR1 is SGHTA and CDR2 FQGNSA. Complete variable domain (other parts from reference TRBV7-2 and TRBJ2-1): GAGVSQSPSNKVTEKGKDVELRCDPISGHTALYWYRQSLGQGLEFLIYFQGNSAPDKSGLPSDRFSAERTGGSVSTLTIQRTQQEDSAVYLCASSLGVSRLYNEQFFGPGTRLTVL.

This clonotype has at least ten counts. The chain uses TRBV2 and TRBJ2-1, with 7 nucleotides matching TRBD2. This CDR3 has 16 amino acids. Germline V lookup: CDR1 SNHLY, CDR2 FYNNEI. The ends lost 4 bases at V and 9 bases at J; junction bases unmatched: 15. The CDR3 spells CASSVFSGREYGEQFF. The CDR3 DNA follows: TGTGCCAGCAGTGTCTTCTCCGGGCGGGAGTACGGTGAGCAGTTCTTC.

This clonotype appeared many times. The chain combines TRBV5-1 with TRBJ2-5; 9 bases map to TRBD1. With V trimmed by 4 bases and J by 4 bases, 8 bases remained unmatched. This CDR3 has 15 amino acids. Germline lookup yields CDR1 SGHRS and CDR2 YFSETQ. The CDR3 here is CASSLRQGGGETQYF. The CDR3 nucleotides read TGCGCCAGCAGCCTGAGACAGGGGGGCGGAGAGACCCAGTACTTC.

This clonotype was counted many times. V usage is TRBV14 and J usage is TRBJ2-1; no clear D gene. Germline-derived CDR1 and CDR2 are SGHDN and FVKESK. Trimming removed 0 bases from V and 12 bases from J, with 9 bases in between. The CDR3 covers 12 residues. Written as DNA, the CDR3 is TGTGCCAGCAGCCAAGATCGATTGCGGCAGTTCTTC. Amino acids: CASSQDRLRQFF.

This clonotype was counted ten times or more. CDR3 bases: TGTGCCAGCAGCCAAGATGGGGGGGGCGCAGATACGCAGTATTTT. It codes for CASSQDGGGADTQYF. The rearrangement links TRBV4-2 to TRBJ2-3; D perhaps matches TRBD2 (7 bases). The germline CDR1 and CDR2 sequences are LGHNA and YNFKEQ. V lost 0 bases to trimming and J lost 4 bases, with 11 bases between them. CDR3 length equals 15 residues.

By share of the sample, this clonotype is medium-sized. J is TRBJ2-7 and V is TRBV15; no clear D gene. Germline values: CDR1 LNHNV, CDR2 YYDKDF (reference sequence). The V end lost 0 bases, the J end lost 0 bases, and 6 bases lay between the germline ends. The CDR3 sequence is 14 residues long. CDR3 in amino acids: CATSRDQSSYEQYF. CDR3 sequence (DNA): TGTGCCACCAGCAGAGATCAGAGCTCCTACGAGCAGTACTTC.